Below are 4 T cell receptor beta chains sequenced from a single sample in a study of blood T cell repertoires in COVID-19. TCRdb's table, derived via immunoSEQ multiplex PCR, lists solely in-frame clones and lacks some. The table includes 140,000 to 150,000 clones, around four fifths detected once. The sequenced material came from peripheral blood. The source is a woman in her thirties or forties with active or convalescent COVID-19.

The V call is TRBV28, the J call TRBJ1-2, with a tentative D call TRBD1 (6 bases). The V gene's germline CDR1 is MDHEN and CDR2 SYDVKM. The CDR3 is 12 residues long. The germline V and J ends were trimmed by 4 bases and 7 bases, with 10 bases remaining between them. The CDR3 DNA is TGTGCCAGCAGTTCAGGGGATGTTGGCTACACCTTC. Translation gives CASSSGDVGYTF.

CDR3 DNA sequence: TGTGCCAGTAGTATCGTCGGGACAGGGAGAGAAAAACTGTTTTTT. Translation: CASSIVGTGREKLFF. The genes are TRBV19 and TRBJ1-4; 9 bases are a match to TRBD1. The CDR3 sequence is 15 residues long. V lost 3 bases and J lost 8; bases outside the gene matches: 7. Germline CDR1 and CDR2: LNHDA and SQIVND (reference sequence).

J is TRBJ2-7 and V is TRBV11-2; TRBD1 is a possible D gene (6 bases). Germline V gene lookup returns CDR1 SGHAT and CDR2 FQNNGV. V lost 5 bases and J lost 6, with 14 bases in between. CDR3 length: 13 amino acids. CDR3 sequence reads: CASSPDRSGEQYF. CDR3 coding DNA: TGTGCCAGCAGCCCCGACAGGTCAGGCGAGCAGTACTTC.

This rearrangement joins TRBV7-8 to TRBJ2-5, with 8 bases aligning to TRBD2. CDR1 is SGHVS and CDR2 is FQNEAQ in the germline V gene. This CDR3 spans 18 amino acids. J gave up 5 bases and V 1 base, and 15 bases lay outside the gene matches. The CDR3, as DNA: TGTGCCAGCAGCTTAGATCGATTCCCGGGAGGGCCGGGGGAGACCCAGTACTTC. Protein product: CASSLDRFPGGPGETQYF.